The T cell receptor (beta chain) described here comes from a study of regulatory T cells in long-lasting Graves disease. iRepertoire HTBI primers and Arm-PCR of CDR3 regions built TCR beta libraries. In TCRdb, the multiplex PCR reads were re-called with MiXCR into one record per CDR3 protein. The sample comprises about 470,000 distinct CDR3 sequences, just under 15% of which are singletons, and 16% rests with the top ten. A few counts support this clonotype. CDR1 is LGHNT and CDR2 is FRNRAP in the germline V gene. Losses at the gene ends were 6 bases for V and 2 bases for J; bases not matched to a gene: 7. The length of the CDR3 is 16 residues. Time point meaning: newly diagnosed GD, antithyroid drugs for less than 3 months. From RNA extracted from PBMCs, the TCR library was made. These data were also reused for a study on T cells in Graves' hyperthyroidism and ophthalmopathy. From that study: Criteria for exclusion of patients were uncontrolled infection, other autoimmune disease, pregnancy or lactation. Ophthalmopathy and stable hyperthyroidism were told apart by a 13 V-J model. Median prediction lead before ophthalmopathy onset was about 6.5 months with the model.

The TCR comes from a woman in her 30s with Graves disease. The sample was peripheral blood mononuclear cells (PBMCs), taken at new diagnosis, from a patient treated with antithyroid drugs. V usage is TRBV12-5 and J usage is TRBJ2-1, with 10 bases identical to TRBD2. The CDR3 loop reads CASGKKSGRAYNEQFF. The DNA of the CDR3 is TGTGCTAGTGGAAAAAAGAGCGGGAGGGCCTACAATGAGCAGTTCTTC.